One and the same sample provided the 10 T cell receptor beta chains below, sequenced in a study of T cell repertoires in cytomegalovirus infection. A single record per CDR3 protein comes from TCRdb applying MiXCR to the reads. This table holds 150,000 to 200,000 distinct CDR3 sequences, roughly a fifth found once. The sequencing sample was made of PBMCs. These receptor sequences come from a human donor in good health (CMV status not recorded). Some clones in this sample may be carry-over from other donors' samples.

The V and J genes are TRBV7-2 and TRBJ1-4, with D possibly matching TRBD1 (6 bases). Germline assignment: CDR1 SGHTA and CDR2 FQGNSA. This CDR3 comprises 15 residues. Trimming took off 0 bases at V and 8 bases at J, with 13 bases between the two ends. As DNA, the CDR3 is TGTGCCAGCAGCTTAGCCACACAGGGTTGGGAAAAACTGTTTTTT. Amino acid sequence: CASSLATQGWEKLFF.

J is TRBJ2-7 and V is TRBV6-1, with 9 bases aligning to TRBD1. The germline gives CDR1 MNHNS, CDR2 SASEGT. J gave up 0 bases and V 9 bases, and 6 bases lay outside the gene matches. The CDR3 spans 14 residues. The CDR3 spells CASKGQGVSYEQYF. CDR3 in DNA: TGTGCCAGTAAGGGACAGGGAGTCTCCTACGAGCAGTACTTC.

There are a few counts of this clonotype. V usage is TRBV9 and J usage is TRBJ1-2; 8 bases map to TRBD1. Looked up from germline, CDR1 is SGDLS and CDR2 is YYNGEE. V was pared by 3 bases and J by 3 bases, with 13 bases of the junction left unmatched. The CDR3 consists of 17 residues. In nucleotides, the CDR3 is TGTGCCAGCAGCGACAGCTACCAGGGGGCGGAAGACTATGGCTACACCTTC. It is translated as CASSDSYQGAEDYGYTF.

The chain links TRBV5-1 to TRBJ1-2; no definite D call. Germline loops: CDR1 SGHRS, CDR2 YFSETQ. Trimming cost V 2 bases and J 8 bases, with 16 bases left between them. This CDR3 has 14 residues. The CDR3: CASSFNGPTEGYTF. The CDR3 DNA is TGCGCCAGCAGCTTTAATGGACCTACTGAAGGCTACACCTTC.

This clonotype has a count of ten or more. The chain recombines TRBV7-2 with TRBJ1-2, with 8 bases lining up with TRBD1. Per the germline V gene, CDR1 is SGHTA and CDR2 is FQGNSA. Trimming at V came to 5 bases and at J to 3 bases, leaving 8 bases not matched to a gene. The CDR3 consists of 15 residues. The CDR3 bases are TGTGCCAGCAGCCCGCGGCAGGGGGCCGACTATGGCTACACCTTC. Amino acids: CASSPRQGADYGYTF. The variable domain in full, completed from reference TRBV7-2 and TRBJ1-2, reads GAGVSQSPSNKVTEKGKDVELRCDPISGHTALYWYRQSLGQGLEFLIYFQGNSAPDKSGLPSDRFSAERTGGSVSTLTIQRTQQEDSAVYLCASSPRQGADYGYTFGSGTRLTVV.

The chain joins TRBV7-8 to TRBJ1-1; D not certain. The CDR3 is 16 amino acids. CDR1 and CDR2 (germline): SGHVS, FQNEAQ. Trimming cost V 2 bases and J 8 bases, with 21 bases left between them. In DNA form, the CDR3 reads TGTGCCAGCAGCTTATCCTTGGGTTGGGTTGCCCGCGAAGCTTTCTTT. The encoded protein is CASSLSLGWVAREAFF. The variable domain in full, with the rest retrieved from reference TRBV7-8 and TRBJ1-1, is GAGVSQSPRYKVAKRGQDVALRCDPISGHVSLFWYQQALGQGPEFLTYFQNEAQLDKSGLPSDRFFAERPEGSVSTLKIQRTQQEDSAVYLCASSLSLGWVAREAFFGQGTRLTVV.

This clonotype occurred a few times. The chain is built from TRBV28 and TRBJ1-2; D ambiguous. Germline V lookup: CDR1 MDHEN, CDR2 SYDVKM. Between the trimmed V and J ends, which lost 7 bases and 4 bases, there was a span of 13 bases. CDR3 length: 13 amino acids. DNA for the CDR3: TGTGCCAGCATGGACTCGGTAGGCTATGGCTACACCTTC. Protein product: CASMDSVGYGYTF.

Here the CDR3 reads CASSLLDRTSGANVLTF. The CDR3 DNA reads TGTGCCAGCAGTCTCCTCGACAGGACCTCTGGGGCCAACGTCCTGACTTTC. The chain joins TRBV27 to TRBJ2-6, with TRBD1 as a possible D gene (6 bases). The CDR3 runs to 17 residues. V lost 5 bases and J lost 0, with 14 bases in between. Per the germline V gene, CDR1 is MNHEY and CDR2 is SMNVEV (reference sequence).

This clonotype was counted many times. In DNA form, the CDR3 reads TGTGCCAGCAGTCAACGGGACAGTTCCAAAAACATTCAGTACTTC. Protein: CASSQRDSSKNIQYF. The chain employs TRBV6-2 or TRBV6-3 and TRBJ2-4, with TRBD1 matching over 7 bases. Germline CDR1 reads MNHEY; CDR2 reads SVGEGT. The CDR3 has 15 amino acids. V shed 5 bases and J 2 bases; nucleotides not matched to a gene: 6.

The J gene is TRBJ2-7, the V gene TRBV19; the D gene is possibly TRBD2 (6 bases). V was cut by 5 bases and J by 0 bases, with 14 bases left in between. Germline CDR1 reads LNHDA; CDR2 reads SQIVND (reference sequence). This CDR3 spans 15 amino acids. The CDR3 here is CASSSSGLTSYEQYF. The CDR3 nucleotides are TGTGCCAGTAGTTCAAGCGGGCTCACCTCCTACGAGCAGTACTTC. Variable domain in full (rest from reference TRBV19 and TRBJ2-7): DGGITQSPKYLFRKEGQNVTLSCEQNLNHDAMYWYRQDPGQGLRLIYYSQIVNDFQKGDIAEGYSVSREKKESFPLTVTSAQKNPTAFYLCASSSSGLTSYEQYFGPGTRLTVT.